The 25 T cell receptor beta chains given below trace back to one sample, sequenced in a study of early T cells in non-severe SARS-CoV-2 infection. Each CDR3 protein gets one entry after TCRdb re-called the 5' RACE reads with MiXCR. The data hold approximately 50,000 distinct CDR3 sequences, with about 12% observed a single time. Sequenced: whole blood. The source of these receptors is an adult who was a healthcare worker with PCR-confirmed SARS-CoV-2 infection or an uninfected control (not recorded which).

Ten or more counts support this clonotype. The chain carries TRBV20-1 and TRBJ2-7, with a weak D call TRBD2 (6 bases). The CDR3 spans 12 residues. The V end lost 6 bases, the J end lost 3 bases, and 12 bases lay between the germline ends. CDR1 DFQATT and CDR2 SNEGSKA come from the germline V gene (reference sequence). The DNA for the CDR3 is TGCAGTGCGGCGCGGGGTAACTACGAGCAGTACTTC. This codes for CSAARGNYEQYF.

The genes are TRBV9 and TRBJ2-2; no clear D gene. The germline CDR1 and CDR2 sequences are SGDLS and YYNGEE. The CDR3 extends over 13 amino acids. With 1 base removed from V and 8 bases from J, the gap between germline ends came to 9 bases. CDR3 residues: CASSVKLAGELFF. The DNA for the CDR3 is TGTGCCAGCAGCGTAAAGTTGGCGGGGGAGCTGTTTTTT.

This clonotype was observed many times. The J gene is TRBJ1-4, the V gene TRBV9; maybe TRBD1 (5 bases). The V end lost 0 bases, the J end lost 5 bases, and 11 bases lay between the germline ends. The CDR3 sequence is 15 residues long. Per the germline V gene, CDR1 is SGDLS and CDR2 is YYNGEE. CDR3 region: CASSVEGSQNEKLFF. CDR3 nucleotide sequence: TGTGCCAGCAGCGTAGAGGGGAGTCAGAATGAAAAACTGTTTTTT.

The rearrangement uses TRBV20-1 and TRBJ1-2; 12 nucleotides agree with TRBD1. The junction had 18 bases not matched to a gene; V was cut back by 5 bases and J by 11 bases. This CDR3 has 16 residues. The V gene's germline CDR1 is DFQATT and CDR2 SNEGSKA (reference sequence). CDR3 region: CSAVPGQGAVELGYTF. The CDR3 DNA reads TGCAGTGCTGTCCCGGGACAGGGGGCCGTCGAACTAGGGTACACCTTC.

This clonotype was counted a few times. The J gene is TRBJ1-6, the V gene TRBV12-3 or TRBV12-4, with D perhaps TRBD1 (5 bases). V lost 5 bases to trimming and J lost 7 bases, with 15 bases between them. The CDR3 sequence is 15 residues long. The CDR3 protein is CASSPAAGKNSPLHF. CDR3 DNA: TGTGCCAGCAGTCCCGCGGCAGGGAAAAATTCACCCCTCCACTTT.

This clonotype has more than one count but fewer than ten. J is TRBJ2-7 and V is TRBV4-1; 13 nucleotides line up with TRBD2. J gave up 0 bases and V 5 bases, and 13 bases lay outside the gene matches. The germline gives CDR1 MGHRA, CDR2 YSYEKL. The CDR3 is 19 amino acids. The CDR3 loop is CASSSRLAGGPPGSYEQYF. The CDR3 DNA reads TGCGCCAGCAGCTCCCGACTAGCGGGGGGTCCGCCGGGCTCCTACGAGCAGTACTTC.

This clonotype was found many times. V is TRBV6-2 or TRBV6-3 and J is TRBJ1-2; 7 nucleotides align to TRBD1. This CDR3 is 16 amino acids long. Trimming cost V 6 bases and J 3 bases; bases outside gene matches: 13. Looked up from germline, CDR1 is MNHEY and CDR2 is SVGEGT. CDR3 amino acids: CASSRPRGREDYGYTF. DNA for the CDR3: TGTGCCAGCAGCCGCCCGAGGGGGCGCGAAGACTATGGCTACACCTTC.

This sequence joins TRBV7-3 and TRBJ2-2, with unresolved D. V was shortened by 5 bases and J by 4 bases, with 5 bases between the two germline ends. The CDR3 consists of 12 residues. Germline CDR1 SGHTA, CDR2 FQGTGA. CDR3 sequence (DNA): TGTGCCAGCAGCACCCTCACCGGGGAGCTGTTTTTT. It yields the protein CASSTLTGELFF.

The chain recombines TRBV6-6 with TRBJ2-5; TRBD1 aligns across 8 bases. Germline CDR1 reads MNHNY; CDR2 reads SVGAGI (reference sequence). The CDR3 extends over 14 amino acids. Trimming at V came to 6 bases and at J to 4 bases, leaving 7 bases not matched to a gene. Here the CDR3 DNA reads TGTGCCAGCAGGCCTGACAGGGGAGTAGAGACCCAGTACTTC. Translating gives CASRPDRGVETQYF.

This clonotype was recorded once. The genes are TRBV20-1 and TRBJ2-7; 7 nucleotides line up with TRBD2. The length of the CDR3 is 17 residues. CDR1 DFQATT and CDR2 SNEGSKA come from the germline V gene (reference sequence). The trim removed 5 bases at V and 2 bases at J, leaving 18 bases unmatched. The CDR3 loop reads CSALIPGLRGVTYEQYF. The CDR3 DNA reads TGCAGTGCTCTAATCCCCGGGCTCCGGGGGGTTACCTACGAGCAGTACTTC.

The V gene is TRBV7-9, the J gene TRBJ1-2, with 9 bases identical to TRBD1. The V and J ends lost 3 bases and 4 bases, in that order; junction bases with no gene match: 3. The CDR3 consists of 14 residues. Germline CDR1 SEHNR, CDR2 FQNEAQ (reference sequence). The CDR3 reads CASSFRDRAYGYTF. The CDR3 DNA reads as TGTGCCAGCAGCTTTCGGGACAGGGCCTATGGCTACACCTTC.

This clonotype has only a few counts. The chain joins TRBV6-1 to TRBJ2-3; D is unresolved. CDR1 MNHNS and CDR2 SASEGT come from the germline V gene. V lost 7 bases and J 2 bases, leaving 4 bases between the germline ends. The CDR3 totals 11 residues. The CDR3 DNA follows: TGTGCCAGCACGGCCACAGATACGCAGTATTTT. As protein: CASTATDTQYF.

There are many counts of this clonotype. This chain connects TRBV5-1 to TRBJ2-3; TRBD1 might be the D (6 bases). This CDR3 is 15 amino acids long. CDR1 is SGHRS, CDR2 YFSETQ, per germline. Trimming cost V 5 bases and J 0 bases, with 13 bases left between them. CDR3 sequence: CASRYWTASTDTQYF. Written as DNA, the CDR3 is TGCGCCAGCAGGTATTGGACAGCTAGCACAGATACGCAGTATTTT.

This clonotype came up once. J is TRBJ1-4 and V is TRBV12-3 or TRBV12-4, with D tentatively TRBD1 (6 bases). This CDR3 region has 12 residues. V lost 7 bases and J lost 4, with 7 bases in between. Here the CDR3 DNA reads TGTGCCAGCAAAGGGGGTAATGAAAAACTGTTTTTT. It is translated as CASKGGNEKLFF.

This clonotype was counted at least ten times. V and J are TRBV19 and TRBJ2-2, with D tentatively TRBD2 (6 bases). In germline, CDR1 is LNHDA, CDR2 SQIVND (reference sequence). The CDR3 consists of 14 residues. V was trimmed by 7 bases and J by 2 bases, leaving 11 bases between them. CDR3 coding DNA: TGTGCCAGTACGTTGGGGGGAAACACCGGGGAGCTGTTTTTT. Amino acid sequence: CASTLGGNTGELFF.

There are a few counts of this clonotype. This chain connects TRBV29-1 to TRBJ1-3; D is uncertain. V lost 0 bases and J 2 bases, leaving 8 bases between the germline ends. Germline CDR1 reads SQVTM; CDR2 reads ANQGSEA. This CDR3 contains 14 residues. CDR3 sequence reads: CSVEDPAAGNTIYF. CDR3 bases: TGCAGCGTTGAAGATCCTGCCGCTGGAAACACCATATATTTT.

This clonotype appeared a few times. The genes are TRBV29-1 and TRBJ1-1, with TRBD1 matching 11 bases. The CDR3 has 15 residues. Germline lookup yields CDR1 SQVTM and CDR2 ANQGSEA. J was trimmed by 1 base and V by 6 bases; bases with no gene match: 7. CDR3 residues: CSVAPGTGGNTEAFF. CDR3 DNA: TGCAGCGTCGCCCCGGGGACAGGGGGGAACACTGAAGCTTTCTTT.

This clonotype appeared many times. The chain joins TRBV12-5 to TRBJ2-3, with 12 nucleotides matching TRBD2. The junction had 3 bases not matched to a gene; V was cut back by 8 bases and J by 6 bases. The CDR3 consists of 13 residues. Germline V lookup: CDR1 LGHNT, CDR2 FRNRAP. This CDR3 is CASRTSGEDTQYF. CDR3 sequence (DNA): TGTGCTAGTAGGACTAGCGGGGAGGATACGCAGTATTTT.

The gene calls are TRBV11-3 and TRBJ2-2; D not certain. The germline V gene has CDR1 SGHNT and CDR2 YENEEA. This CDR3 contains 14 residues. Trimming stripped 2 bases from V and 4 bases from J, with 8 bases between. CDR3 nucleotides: TGTGCCAGCAGCTTAAGGTGGGGCACCGGGGAGCTGTTTTTT. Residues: CASSLRWGTGELFF.

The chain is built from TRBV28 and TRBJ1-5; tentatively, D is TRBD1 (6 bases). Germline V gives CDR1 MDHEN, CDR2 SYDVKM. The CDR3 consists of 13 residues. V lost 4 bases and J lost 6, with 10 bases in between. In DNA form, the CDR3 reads TGTGCCAGCAGTTCGCAGACAGGTCAGCCCCAGCATTTT. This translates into CASSSQTGQPQHF.

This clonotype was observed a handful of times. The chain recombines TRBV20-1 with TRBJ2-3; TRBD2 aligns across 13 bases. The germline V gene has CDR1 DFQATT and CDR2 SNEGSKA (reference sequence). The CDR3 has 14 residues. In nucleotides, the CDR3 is TGCGGTACTAGCGGGGGGGCCTTGGCAGATACGCAGTATTTT. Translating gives CGTSGGALADTQYF.

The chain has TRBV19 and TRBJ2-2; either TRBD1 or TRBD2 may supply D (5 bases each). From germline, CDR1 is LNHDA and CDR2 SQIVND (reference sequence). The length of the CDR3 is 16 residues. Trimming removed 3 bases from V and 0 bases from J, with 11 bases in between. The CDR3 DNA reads TGTGCCAGTAGTATTTTCCCGGGACCGAACACCGGGGAGCTGTTTTTT. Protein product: CASSIFPGPNTGELFF.

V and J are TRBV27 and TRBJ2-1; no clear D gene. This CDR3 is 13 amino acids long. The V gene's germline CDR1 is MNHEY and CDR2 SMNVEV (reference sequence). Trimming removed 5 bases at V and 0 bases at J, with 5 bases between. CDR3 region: CASSASSYNEQFF. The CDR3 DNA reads TGTGCCAGCAGTGCCAGCTCCTACAATGAGCAGTTCTTC.

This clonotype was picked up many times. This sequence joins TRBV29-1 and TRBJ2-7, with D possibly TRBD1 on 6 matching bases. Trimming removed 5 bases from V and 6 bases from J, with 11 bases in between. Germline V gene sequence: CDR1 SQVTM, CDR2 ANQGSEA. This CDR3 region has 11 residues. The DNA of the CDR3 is TGCAGCGTTCGAGGCAGGGGCGAGCAGTACTTC. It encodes CSVRGRGEQYF.

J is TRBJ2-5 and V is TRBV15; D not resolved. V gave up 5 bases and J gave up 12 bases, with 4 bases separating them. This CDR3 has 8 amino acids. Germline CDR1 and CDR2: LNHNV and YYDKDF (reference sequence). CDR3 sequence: CATSRKYF. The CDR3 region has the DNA TGTGCCACCAGCCGGAAGTACTTC.